This TCR beta chain was sequenced for a study of control samples from healthy donors and cancer patients (dated by TCRdb to the early 2020s). As to this clone: Its antigen is unknown. No base-level quality is on record; no much larger clone is a single base apart.

Receptor libraries were prepared by the immunoSEQ multiplex PCR assay. Sourced from immuneACCESS, this table was stored by TCRdb with only in-frame sequences that have V and J called. A share of the clones is absent; for the studies checked, an unresolved V gene accounts for under half, and the remainder has no known explanation. The sample profile shows 25,000 to 35,000 clones; 91% of them were found once. The ten biggest clones cover about 12% of the sample. The CDR3 runs 14 residues from the cysteine to the phenylalanine. Here the CDR3 DNA is all that survives: 42 bases in frame from base 1. Trimming takes 7 bases from V and 0 bases from J, and the germline ends sit 10 bases apart. The germline V gene yields MDHEN for CDR1 and SYDVKM for CDR2.

The specimen sequenced was PBMCs. The receptor was derived from a man in his fifties or sixties with lung cancer. The rearrangement joined TRBV28 to TRBJ1-3; too little of a D gene remains to name it. CDR3 loop: CASMEVSSGNTIYF. The nucleotides read TGTGCCAGCATGGAGGTGAGCTCTGGAAACACCATATATTTT.